This TCR beta chain stems from a study of cytotoxic CD8 clonotypes in ibrutinib-treated CLL. Study summary: The subjects consisted of about a dozen relapsed/refractory and roughly 14 treatment-naive individuals, with approximately 18 IGHV unmutated. Study-wide results and caveats: In comparison with age-matched healthy donors, baseline clonality was higher and tracked circulating CD8+ T-cell counts.

Of note for this clone: Its antigen remains unidentified.

TCRdb's copy holds only in-frame clones and misses some; the assay was immunoSEQ multiplex PCR. The sample lists hundreds of thousands of clones; about 80% were seen once. CDR1 and CDR2 (germline): SGHNT, YYREEE (reference sequence). Trimming pared 5 bases from V and 6 bases from J, leaving 14 bases between. The CDR3 totals 13 residues. The chain combines TRBV5-4 with TRBJ1-2; unclear D gene. The sequencing here drew on PBMCs, taken before ibrutinib treatment. This clonotype was obtained from a human donor with chronic lymphocytic leukemia. CDR3 coding DNA: TGTGCCAGCAGTCAAGACGGGAAGGATGGCTACACCTTC. It specifies CASSQDGKDGYTF.